This TCR beta chain emerged from a study of blood T cells in healthy people across ages. Findings and limits, study-wide: TCR beta diversity correlated strongly with naive T cell percentage.

In germline, CDR1 is MNHEY, CDR2 SVGEGT. The CDR3 totals 14 residues. Trimming pared 0 bases from V and 8 bases from J, leaving 13 bases between. About this clonotype: Its matching antigen is unknown.

The second PCR ran about 6 to 11 cycles with a sample-barcoded 5' primer and J-beta primers. TCRdb passed the 5' RACE reads through MiXCR, listing each CDR3 protein once. The table includes hundreds of thousands of distinct CDR3 sequences, roughly 50% detected once. The receptor was isolated from a man between 25 and 39 years old in good health. J is TRBJ2-5 and V is TRBV6-2 or TRBV6-3; D is perhaps TRBD2 (6 bases). The material sequenced was blood. CDR3 protein: CASSYSWDWFTQYF. CDR3 sequence (DNA): TGTGCCAGCAGTTACTCGTGGGACTGGTTTACCCAGTACTTC.